The 11 T cell receptor beta chains below were found in one sample sequenced in a study of glioma-infiltrating T cells. Using RNA template, CDR3s of TCR alpha and beta were amplified with iRepertoire arm-PCR. TCRdb re-called the multiplex PCR reads with MiXCR, one entry per CDR3 protein. The sample holds 100,000 to 150,000 distinct CDR3 sequences, 24% seen once. Material for sequencing was glioma tissue, nonneoplastic brain tissue, or PBMCs (not recorded which). The receptors derive from a human donor with low-grade glioma or glioblastoma, undergoing nonglioma brain surgery, or in good health (not recorded which).

The CDR3 nucleotides are TGTGCCAGCAGCTTAGTAGGGGCAAGCACTGAAGCTTTCTTT. Its translation: CASSLVGASTEAFF. The rearrangement uses TRBV7-2 and TRBJ1-1, with D tentatively TRBD1 (5 bases). Between the trimmed V and J ends, which lost 1 base and 4 bases, there was a span of 10 bases. This CDR3 spans 14 amino acids. CDR1 and CDR2 from the germline V gene are SGHTA and FQGNSA.

The rearrangement uses TRBV7-9 and TRBJ1-2, with D possibly matching TRBD1 (6 bases). Germline CDR1 SEHNR, CDR2 FQNEAQ (reference sequence). This CDR3 is 13 amino acids long. V was pared by 3 bases and J by 4 bases, with 9 bases between. The CDR3 loop is CASSFRGLYGYTF. The DNA of the CDR3 is TGTGCCAGCAGCTTTCGGGGGCTCTATGGCTACACCTTC.

The chain has TRBV6-6 and TRBJ1-2; possible D gene TRBD1, 5 bases. The CDR3 is 15 amino acids. The ends were cut back, 4 bases at V and 0 bases at J, with 12 bases in the middle. Germline V gene lookup returns CDR1 MNHNY and CDR2 SVGAGI (reference sequence). This CDR3 reads CASSFGDLANYGYTF. As DNA, the CDR3 is TGTGCCAGCAGTTTCGGGGACCTAGCTAACTATGGCTACACCTTC.

This clonotype appeared many times. This chain connects TRBV28 to TRBJ1-4; possibly TRBD1 for D (6 bases). Germline V CDR1 and CDR2: MDHEN, SYDVKM. The CDR3 is 15 residues long. Between the trimmed V and J ends, which lost 5 bases and 0 bases, there was a span of 10 bases. The CDR3 DNA reads as TGTGCCAGCAGTCCACAGGGAACAACTAATGAAAAACTGTTTTTT. Amino acid sequence: CASSPQGTTNEKLFF.

This clonotype has just a few counts. The V gene is TRBV20-1, the J gene TRBJ2-3; TRBD1 matches 8 bases. Germline CDR1 is DFQATT and CDR2 is SNEGSKA (reference sequence). The CDR3 spans 13 residues. J lost 4 bases, V lost 3 bases, and 3 bases had no gene match. The CDR3 is CSASQGASDTQYF. The CDR3 DNA sequence: TGCAGTGCTAGTCAGGGGGCCTCAGATACGCAGTATTTT.

Of note for this clonotype: An end of the junction does not agree with germline; a read error may underlie this. This chain connects TRBV11-1 to TRBJ1-1, with 9 bases matching TRBD1. CDR1 is SGHAT, CDR2 FQDESV, per germline (reference sequence). This CDR3 is 14 amino acids long. The CDR3 loop is CASSSNRGRVKTLF. The CDR3 nucleotides read TGTGCCAGCAGCTCTAACAGGGGGCGCGTTAAAACTTTATTT.

This clonotype was seen ten or more times. The V gene is TRBV6-1, the J gene TRBJ1-2, with D perhaps matching TRBD1 (5 bases). Germline assignment: CDR1 MNHNS and CDR2 SASEGT. Trimming pared 2 bases from V and 4 bases from J, leaving 11 bases between. The CDR3 spans 14 residues. This CDR3 is CASSELGLGYGYTF. The CDR3 bases are TGTGCCAGCAGTGAACTGGGGCTCGGCTATGGCTACACCTTC.

V is TRBV20-1 and J is TRBJ1-2, with 8 nucleotides matching TRBD1. Looked up from germline, CDR1 is DFQATT and CDR2 is SNEGSKA (reference sequence). The V segment lost 0 bases and the J segment 1 base; nucleotides outside the gene matches: 4. The length of the CDR3 is 15 residues. The CDR3 region is CSARDTGGFNYGYTF. CDR3 bases: TGCAGTGCTAGAGATACAGGGGGGTTTAACTATGGCTACACCTTC.

This clonotype was detected only a few times. The chain recombines TRBV7-9 with TRBJ2-1; a possible D gene is TRBD2 (5 bases). The CDR3 is 13 amino acids. The germline V gene has CDR1 SEHNR and CDR2 FQNEAQ (reference sequence). The ends were cut back, 3 bases at V and 6 bases at J, with 9 bases in the middle. The CDR3 bases are TGTGCCAGCAGCTTGTACCGGGGCAATGAGCAGTTCTTC. Its translation: CASSLYRGNEQFF. The full variable domain, completed using reference TRBV7-9 and TRBJ2-1, is DTGVSQNPRHKITKRGQNVTFRCDPISEHNRLYWYRQTLGQGPEFLTYFQNEAQLEKSRLLSDRFSAERPKGSFSTLEIQRTEQGDSAMYLCASSLYRGNEQFFGPGTRLTVL.

Comments on this clonotype: A much larger clone is a single base away; this may be a read error. This rearrangement joins TRBV28 to TRBJ2-3; a weak D match, TRBD2 (5 bases). The CDR3 is 18 amino acids. CDR1 and CDR2 from the germline V gene are MDHEN and SYDVKM. V gave up 4 bases and J gave up 6 bases, with 26 bases separating them. CDR3: CASSSFPVRIGKRDTQYF. In DNA, the CDR3 is TGTGCCAGCAGTTCCTTCCCAGTGAGGATCGGGAAGAGGGATACGCAGTATTTT.

Remarks on this clonotype: Given a much more abundant clone one base away, this may be a read error. The chain employs TRBV20-1 and TRBJ1-5, with D unresolved. Germline V lookup: CDR1 DFQATT, CDR2 SNEGSKA (reference sequence). CDR3 length: 13 amino acids. In nucleotides, the CDR3 is TGCAGTGCTCAAAAGGCGGATGATCAGCCCCAGCGTTTT. It yields the protein CSAQKADDQPQRF.